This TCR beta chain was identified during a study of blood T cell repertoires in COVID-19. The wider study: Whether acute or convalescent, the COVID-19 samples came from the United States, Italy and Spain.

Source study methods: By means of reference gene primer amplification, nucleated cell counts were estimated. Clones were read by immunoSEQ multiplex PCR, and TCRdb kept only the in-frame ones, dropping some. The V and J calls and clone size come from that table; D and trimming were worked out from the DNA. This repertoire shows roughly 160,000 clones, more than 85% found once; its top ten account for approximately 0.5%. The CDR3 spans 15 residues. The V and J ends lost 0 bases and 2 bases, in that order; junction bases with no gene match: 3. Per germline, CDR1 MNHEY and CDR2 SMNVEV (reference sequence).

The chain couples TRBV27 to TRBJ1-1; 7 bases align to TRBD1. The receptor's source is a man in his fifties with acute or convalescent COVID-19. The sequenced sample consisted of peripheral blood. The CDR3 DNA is TGTGCCAGCAGTTTATCGCACAGGGGTAACACTGAAGCTTTCTTT. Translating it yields CASSLSHRGNTEAFF.